These 3 T cell receptor beta chains came from one sample sequenced in a study of blood T cell repertoires in COVID-19 (dated by TCRdb to about 2020). Library method: the immunoSEQ multiplex PCR assay. TCRdb limited this immuneACCESS table to in-frame rearrangements with V and J called. A share of clones is missing; checked studies link under half to unresolved V genes, and the rest is unexplained. Within this sample are 75,000 to 80,000 clones, with about 87% of them counted one time only. The ten largest clonotypes hold over 8.5% of the sample. Input material: peripheral blood. These receptors came from a human donor in a cohort sampled during active COVID-19.

Regarding this clone: Additional DNA sequences in this sample encode the identical CDR3. J is TRBJ2-1 and V is TRBV19; tentatively, D is TRBD2 (5 bases). This CDR3 region has 15 residues. Trimming removed 2 bases at V and 0 bases at J, with 8 bases between. Germline lookup yields CDR1 LNHDA and CDR2 SQIVND (reference sequence). CDR3 DNA sequence: TGTGCCAGTAGTATAACTGGGAGCTCCTACAATGAGCAGTTCTTC. Its protein is CASSITGSSYNEQFF. The full variable domain, in which reference TRBV19 and TRBJ2-1 provide the parts outside the CDR3, is DGGITQSPKYLFRKEGQNVTLSCEQNLNHDAMYWYRQDPGQGLRLIYYSQIVNDFQKGDIAEGYSVSREKKESFPLTVTSAQKNPTAFYLCASSITGSSYNEQFFGPGTRLTVL.

The rearrangement links TRBV5-1 to TRBJ2-2; D gene ambiguous. The ends were cut back, 4 bases at V and 3 bases at J, with 13 bases in the middle. The germline CDR1 and CDR2 sequences are SGHRS and YFSETQ. The CDR3 has 15 amino acids. CDR3 in DNA: TGCGCCAGCAGCCCTGACGGGTCGCACACCGGGGAGCTGTTTTTT. It specifies CASSPDGSHTGELFF.

The chain employs TRBV5-1 and TRBJ1-2; D not resolved. CDR1 SGHRS and CDR2 YFSETQ come from the germline V gene. The CDR3 loop spans 14 amino acids. Trimming cost V 1 base and J 1 base, with 8 bases left between them. The CDR3 DNA reads TGCGCCAGCAGCTTGTCCTCCGTTAACTATGGCTACACCTTC. Amino acids: CASSLSSVNYGYTF.